The TCR beta chain described here comes from a study of shared clonotypes between healthy human individuals. Looked up from germline, CDR1 is GTSNPN and CDR2 is SVGIG (reference sequence). V lost 7 bases and J 3 bases, leaving 12 bases between the germline ends. The CDR3 covers 12 residues. Remarks on this clone: What it binds is not known.

Whole-study results and caveats: Naive subsets generally had larger estimated richness than memory subsets.

The assay was carried out at the deep level. Produced via immunoSEQ multiplex PCR; TCRdb's table is partial and in-frame only. The sample yields some 2,000,000 clones, 95% seen once. The TCR was taken from a man aged 18-30 years in good health. V is TRBV30 and J is TRBJ1-1; D is unclear. Sequencing was carried out using naive CD4+ T cells sorted from blood. Subset in this sample: CD45RA+ positively selected. Here the CDR3 DNA reads TGTGCCTCGACGGCTGCGTACACTGAAGCTTTCTTT. Its translation: CASTAAYTEAFF.